The rows below give T cell receptor beta chains drawn from one sample of a study of T cells in Graves' hyperthyroidism and ophthalmopathy. Each CDR3 protein is one row after TCRdb ran MiXCR on the multiplex PCR reads. Here the sample spans a few hundred thousand distinct CDR3 sequences, roughly 17% being singletons. The source material was blood. These receptors were collected from a woman in her 50s with Graves' hyperthyroidism. The CDR3 runs from the conserved cysteine through the conserved F or W. D genes are given only for firm matches. Some rows mark clone size as missing; the rest say once, few, many or name a class of expanded clone.

>.|many|TRBJ2-7|TRBV7-2
TGTGCCAGCAGCTTAGCGGCCACCTACGAGCAGTACTTC
CASSLAATYEQYF
>.|.|TRBJ2-3|TRBV3-1
TGTGCCAGCAGCCAAGTCTGGACCCTCAGTTCCGATACGCAGTATTTT
CASSQVWTLSSDTQYF
>.|few|TRBJ2-1|TRBV19
TGTGCCAGTACCACCGGCACCCTTAGGGACAATGAGCAGTTCTTC
CASTTGTLRDNEQFF
>.|many|TRBJ1-3|TRBV30
TGTGCCTGGAGTGTTCAGGGTCCAAGCTCTGGAAACACCATATATTTT
CAWSVQGPSSGNTIYF
>.|.|TRBJ1-2|TRBV28
TGTGCCAGCAGGGACCCCTCGGGGGGCTACACCTTC
CASRDPSGGYTF
>.|.|TRBJ1-4|TRBV2
TGTGCCAGCAGTCCCCGTCGCTCCGGACGTAATGAAAAACTGTTTTTT
CASSPRRSGRNEKLFF
>.|many|TRBJ1-1|TRBV28
TGTGCCAGCTCCAAGTCCGGTTGGGGGAACACTGAAGCTTTCTTT
CASSKSGWGNTEAFF
>.|many|TRBJ2-3|TRBV27
TGTGCCAGCAGTTTATCGTACAGGGCAGATACGCAGTATTTT
CASSLSYRADTQYF
>TRBD2|few|TRBJ2-2|TRBV9
TGTGCCAGCAGCGTAGTAGCGGGAGGTCTAACCGGGGAGCTGTTTTTT
CASSVVAGGLTGELFF
>.|.|TRBJ1-1|TRBV5-4
TGTGCCAGCAGCCCACCGACAGGAATGAACACTGAAGCTTTCTTT
CASSPPTGMNTEAFF
>.|.|TRBJ2-7|TRBV19
TGTGCCAGTAGTTCCGCTGCGGAGAGCTCCTACGAGCAGTACTTC
CASSSAAESSYEQYF
>.|many|TRBJ1-1|TRBV3-1
TGTGCCAGCAGCAATCGTTGGGGCATGAACACTGAAGCTTTCTTT
CASSNRWGMNTEAFF
>.|.|TRBJ1-4|TRBV20-1
TGCAGTGCTAGAGGGTCAGCACTAGAAAAACTGTTTTTT
CSARGSALEKLFF
>TRBD1|.|TRBJ2-1|TRBV20-1
TGCAGTGCTTTGGGACAGGGGTACAATGAGCAGTTCTTC
CSALGQGYNEQFF
>.|many|TRBJ2-5|TRBV20-1
TGCAGTGCTAGGAGTCAAGTGGCAGGGCAAGAGACCCAGTACTTC
CSARSQVAGQETQYF
>.|many|TRBJ1-4|TRBV27
TGTGCCAGCAGTCTAGTATTGGGAGAAAAACTGTTTTTT
CASSLVLGEKLFF
>.|many|TRBJ1-2|TRBV30
TGTGCCTTTAAAAGCTCCCATCGGGATGGCTACACCTTC
CAFKSSHRDGYTF
>TRBD2|many|TRBJ2-1|TRBV12-3/TRBV12-4
TGTGCCAGCAGTCCTAGCGGGACATCCTACAATGAGCAGTTCTTC
CASSPSGTSYNEQFF